These T cell receptor beta chains were read from a single sample in a study of T cell responses to AZD1222 COVID-19 vaccine. TCRdb's table, derived via immunoSEQ multiplex PCR, lists solely in-frame clones and lacks some. The table has roughly 120,000 clones, roughly 88% seen once. The sequencing here drew on peripheral blood, taken on day 0 of AZD1222 vaccination. The receptors were gathered from an adult in good health. CDR3s include the opening cysteine and the closing phenylalanine or tryptophan. The D gene is left open where the match is weak. For some rows the clone size is stated as once, few or many, or as a class when expanded; others skip it.

TRBJ2-3,TRBV6-2/TRBV6-3,13,few,.,CASSFAGSIKQYF,TGTGCCAGCAGTTTCGCGGGGAGTATTAAGCAGTATTTT
TRBJ2-3,TRBV29-1,17,.,TRBD2,CSVPRGLAVEEADTQYF,TGCAGCGTCCCTCGAGGACTAGCGGTCGAGGAGGCAGATACGCAGTATTTT
TRBJ1-1,TRBV9,13,once,.,CASSVTANTEAFF,TGTGCCAGCAGCGTTACAGCGAACACTGAAGCTTTCTTT
TRBJ2-3,TRBV7-8,11,.,.,CASSRADTQYF,TGTGCCAGCAGCCGAGCTGATACGCAGTATTTT
TRBJ2-7,TRBV2,11,.,.,CASMGIYEQYF,TGTGCCAGCATGGGGATCTACGAGCAGTACTTC
TRBJ1-1,TRBV27,14,.,.,CASSRLQWGTEAFF,TGTGCCAGCAGTCGCCTCCAGTGGGGCACTGAAGCTTTCTTT
TRBJ2-5,TRBV29-1,12,.,.,CSVGTPEGTQYF,TGCAGCGTAGGGACCCCCGAAGGGACCCAGTACTTC
TRBJ1-5,TRBV24-1,15,many,.,CATSKRRVDNQPQHF,TGTGCCACCAGTAAGCGCAGGGTTGACAATCAGCCCCAGCATTTT
TRBJ2-3,TRBV19,15,.,.,CASSPRERSTDTQYF,TGTGCCAGTAGTCCCCGGGAGCGGAGCACAGATACGCAGTATTTT
TRBJ1-2,TRBV30,12,few,TRBD1,CAWSGQAYGYTF,TGTGCCTGGAGCGGACAGGCCTATGGCTACACCTTC
TRBJ1-1,TRBV27,14,.,TRBD1,CASSWDRGNTEAFF,TGTGCCAGCAGTTGGGACAGAGGGAACACTGAAGCTTTCTTT
TRBJ2-5,TRBV9,15,.,.,CASSVAGVTGETQYF,TGTGCCAGCAGCGTAGCGGGGGTGACTGGAGAGACCCAGTACTTC
TRBJ2-1,TRBV6-4,15,.,TRBD2,CASSDGLAGANEQFF,TGTGCCAGCAGTGACGGACTAGCGGGAGCAAATGAGCAGTTCTTC
TRBJ1-2,TRBV3-1/TRBV3-2,13,.,.,CASSLGRYYGYTF,TGTGCCAGCAGCCTCGGCAGGTACTATGGCTACACCTTC
TRBJ2-3,TRBV5-6,15,.,.,CASSRGGPKTDTQYF,TGTGCCAGCAGTCGAGGCGGGCCTAAAACAGATACGCAGTATTTT
TRBJ1-1,TRBV11-3,14,.,.,CASSKRGSNTEAFF,TGTGCCAGCAGCAAGAGGGGGTCGAACACTGAAGCTTTCTTT
TRBJ2-3,TRBV9,14,.,.,CASSVRGTTDTQYF,TGTGCCAGCAGCGTTAGAGGAACCACAGATACGCAGTATTTT
TRBJ2-3,TRBV24-1,11,.,.,CATSEIDTQYF,TGTGCCACCAGTGAGATAGATACGCAGTATTTT
TRBJ1-1,TRBV18,13,few,TRBD1,CASSPTGDTEAFF,TGTGCCAGCTCACCAACAGGGGACACTGAAGCTTTCTTT
TRBJ2-5,TRBV24-1,15,.,.,CATSDSGPYQETQYF,TGTGCCACCAGTGATTCAGGCCCCTATCAAGAGACCCAGTACTTC